This entry lists 8 T cell receptor beta chains sequenced from one sample in a study of early T cells in non-severe SARS-CoV-2 infection. TCRdb processed the 5' RACE reads anew with MiXCR; each CDR3 protein has one entry. The sample lists 35,000 to 45,000 distinct CDR3 sequences, roughly 6.2% occurring once. Sequencing was done on a sample of whole blood. Receptors originate from an adult who was a healthcare worker with PCR-confirmed SARS-CoV-2 infection or an uninfected control (not recorded which).

The table lists this clonotype with many counts. The V gene is TRBV2, the J gene TRBJ2-5, with D possibly matching TRBD2 (6 bases). The CDR3 contains 14 residues. V lost 7 bases, J lost 1 base, and 13 bases lay in between. Per germline, CDR1 SNHLY and CDR2 FYNNEI. The CDR3 protein is CASKAGLSQETQYF. In DNA form, the CDR3 reads TGTGCCAGCAAGGCGGGGCTGTCCCAAGAGACCCAGTACTTC.

The table lists this clonotype with many counts. V and J are TRBV7-3 and TRBJ2-1; D perhaps matches TRBD2 (6 bases). V was cut by 0 bases and J by 2 bases, with 11 bases left in between. The CDR3 extends over 16 amino acids. CDR1 SGHTA and CDR2 FQGTGA come from the germline V gene. The CDR3 region is CASSLTSGLPYNEQFF. The CDR3 nucleotides read TGTGCCAGCAGCTTAACTTCTGGACTACCCTACAATGAGCAGTTCTTC.

This clonotype was detected many times. The V and J genes are TRBV30 and TRBJ2-1; 12 positions agree with TRBD2. The CDR3 extends over 14 amino acids. Germline assignment: CDR1 GTSNPN and CDR2 SVGIG (reference sequence). V dropped 1 base and J dropped 6; count of bases not matched to a gene: 1. The DNA for the CDR3 is TGTGCCTGGAGTGGGACTAGCGGGATCAATGAGCAGTTCTTC. Protein: CAWSGTSGINEQFF.

In its sample, this clonotype was seen many times. The chain couples TRBV7-2 to TRBJ2-5, with TRBD2 identical over 9 bases. CDR1 and CDR2 (germline): SGHTA, FQGNSA. Germline trimming cut 5 bases from V and 5 bases from J; bases unmatched to any gene: 9. CDR3 size: 15 residues. The CDR3 sequence is CASSNPLAGMETQYF. The CDR3 nucleotides read TGTGCCAGCAGCAACCCTCTAGCGGGAATGGAGACCCAGTACTTC. The whole variable domain, remainder taken from reference TRBV7-2 and TRBJ2-5, is GAGVSQSPSNKVTEKGKDVELRCDPISGHTALYWYRQSLGQGLEFLIYFQGNSAPDKSGLPSDRFSAERTGGSVSTLTIQRTQQEDSAVYLCASSNPLAGMETQYFGPGTRLLVL.

This clonotype has at least ten counts. The chain joins TRBV3-1 to TRBJ2-1; D is unclear. Per germline, CDR1 LGHDT and CDR2 YNNKEL (reference sequence). Between the trimmed V and J ends, which lost 1 base and 0 bases, there was a span of 7 bases. This CDR3 comprises 15 residues. CDR3 coding DNA: TGTGCCAGCAGCCAAGGTGGTTACTCCTACAATGAGCAGTTCTTC. Its protein is CASSQGGYSYNEQFF.

This clonotype was observed at least ten times. V usage is TRBV28 and J usage is TRBJ2-3; D assignment may be TRBD1 or TRBD2 (5 bases each). The CDR3 runs to 15 residues. Between the trimmed V and J ends, which lost 3 bases and 1 base, there was a span of 11 bases. The germline CDR1 and CDR2 sequences are MDHEN and SYDVKM. CDR3 DNA sequence: TGTGCCAGCAGTTTTGAACGGGGCCGCACAGATACGCAGTATTTT. Translation: CASSFERGRTDTQYF. Full variable domain (rest looked up from reference TRBV28 and TRBJ2-3): DVKVTQSSRYLVKRTGEKVFLECVQDMDHENMFWYRQDPGLGLRLIYFSYDVKMKEKGDIPEGYSVSREKKERFSLILESASTNQTSMYLCASSFERGRTDTQYFGPGTRLTVL.

This clonotype was picked up a small number of times. The chain is built from TRBV5-1 and TRBJ2-7, with 8 bases matching TRBD1. The CDR3 has 12 residues. V lost 3 bases and J lost 12; bases outside the gene matches: 8. Germline V lookup: CDR1 SGHRS, CDR2 YFSETQ. Here the CDR3 reads CASSSNVDRVYF. In nucleotides, the CDR3 is TGCGCCAGCAGCTCGAACGTGGACAGGGTGTACTTC.

This clonotype has at least ten counts. The chain is built from TRBV7-2 and TRBJ1-2; D gene ambiguous. The CDR3 is made up of 14 amino acids. Germline lookup yields CDR1 SGHTA and CDR2 FQGNSA. Trimming stripped 1 base from V and 4 bases from J, with 10 bases between. CDR3 DNA: TGTGCCAGCAGCTTAGTGGCCAGCTCCTATGGCTACACCTTC. Residues: CASSLVASSYGYTF.